This entry concerns a single TCR beta chain. Its antigen is still unknown. This record comes from a study of cytomegalovirus exposure and HLA in healthy donors. The PCR had 60 Vbeta and 13 Jbeta primers. The assay was immunoSEQ multiplex PCR, and TCRdb's table has in-frame clones only and misses some. The sample records some 140,000 clones, 80% being singletons. The study's findings and limits: Later on, an analysis found that several of the most significant clusters appeared to be linked to common viral pathogens, which included parvovirus B19. HLA restriction was apparent for most CMV-associated TCR beta chains in a later analysis.

Trimming took 2 bases from V and 6 from J; bases not matched to a gene: 6. This CDR3 is built from 15 residues. CDR1 and CDR2 (germline): SGHTA, FQGNSA. Donors consisted of healthy bone marrow donors. Specimen: PBMCs. This clonotype was obtained from a man younger than 45 in good health and CMV-seropositive. This rearrangement joins TRBV7-2 to TRBJ2-7; 11 nucleotides line up with TRBD2. CDR3 in DNA: TGTGCCAGCAGCTTATTACTAGCGGGAGCAGTCGAGCAGTACTTC. Its protein product is CASSLLLAGAVEQYF.